The rows below give T cell receptor beta chains drawn from one sample of a study of blood T cell repertoires in COVID-19. Using immunoSEQ multiplex PCR, the repertoire was profiled, and TCRdb retains in-frame clones only, with some absent. The profile covers 300,000 to 450,000 clones, with around nine tenths appearing a single time and roughly 1.2% taken by the ten largest. What was sequenced was PBMCs or T cells enriched from blood (not recorded which). These receptors all come from a woman between 18 and 30 years old who had recovered from COVID-19. Both conserved end residues are part of each CDR3. The order of the fields is D gene, V gene, CDR3 length, clone size, J gene, CDR3 DNA, CDR3 protein. A D gene is named only where the DNA matches it firmly. Clone sizes are given selectively: once, few, many, or a class where the clone is expanded.

d_gene: .; v_gene: TRBV6-5; len: 16; abundance: .; j_gene: TRBJ2-7; CDR3nt: TGTGCCAGCAGTTACTCGGCGGACGGACTGACCACCGAGCAGTACTTC; CDR3aa: CASSYSADGLTTEQYF
d_gene: TRBD1; v_gene: TRBV29-1; len: 14; abundance: .; j_gene: TRBJ1-5; CDR3nt: TGCAGCGTTGAGGTGGCAGGGGGCGCGCAGCCCCAGCATTTT; CDR3aa: CSVEVAGGAQPQHF
d_gene: .; v_gene: TRBV11-2; len: 15; abundance: once; j_gene: TRBJ1-2; CDR3nt: TGTGCCAGCAGCTTAGCCTATCGGGGGTTGGATGGCTACACCTTC; CDR3aa: CASSLAYRGLDGYTF
d_gene: TRBD1; v_gene: TRBV6-5; len: 16; abundance: .; j_gene: TRBJ2-7; CDR3nt: TGTGCCAGCAGTTACTCGTGGGACAGGGGGACCTACGAGCAGTACTTC; CDR3aa: CASSYSWDRGTYEQYF
d_gene: .; v_gene: TRBV25-1; len: 14; abundance: .; j_gene: TRBJ1-3; CDR3nt: TGTGCCAGCAGTGAGTACATGGCCGAAAACACCATATATTTT; CDR3aa: CASSEYMAENTIYF
d_gene: TRBD1; v_gene: TRBV14; len: 14; abundance: .; j_gene: TRBJ1-2; CDR3nt: TGTGCCAGCAGCCAACTGACAGGGGCCTATGGCTACACCTTC; CDR3aa: CASSQLTGAYGYTF
d_gene: .; v_gene: TRBV4-3; len: 12; abundance: .; j_gene: TRBJ1-1; CDR3nt: TGCGCCAGCAGCCAACAGGGAGGGGTTGCTTTCTTT; CDR3aa: CASSQQGGVAFF
d_gene: .; v_gene: TRBV29-1; len: 15; abundance: .; j_gene: TRBJ1-5; CDR3nt: TGCAGCGTTGGTGACGGGATTTTGGGCAATCAGCCCCAGCATTTT; CDR3aa: CSVGDGILGNQPQHF
d_gene: .; v_gene: TRBV19; len: 15; abundance: .; j_gene: TRBJ1-2; CDR3nt: TGTGCCAGTAGTATAGTGGAGGGCGCAGTCTATGGCTACACCTTC; CDR3aa: CASSIVEGAVYGYTF
d_gene: TRBD1; v_gene: TRBV5-1; len: 15; abundance: .; j_gene: TRBJ1-3; CDR3nt: TGCGCCAGCAGCGGTGGACAGGGAGGTGGAAACACCATATATTTT; CDR3aa: CASSGGQGGGNTIYF
d_gene: .; v_gene: TRBV25-1; len: 12; abundance: .; j_gene: TRBJ2-7; CDR3nt: TGTGCCAGCAGGAAGACTGACGGCGAGCAGTACTTC; CDR3aa: CASRKTDGEQYF
d_gene: TRBD2; v_gene: TRBV3-1/TRBV3-2; len: 17; abundance: .; j_gene: TRBJ2-7; CDR3nt: TGTGCCAGCAGCCTGAGACTAGCGTCTCCCTTATCCTACGAGCAGTACTTC; CDR3aa: CASSLRLASPLSYEQYF
d_gene: .; v_gene: TRBV27; len: 14; abundance: .; j_gene: TRBJ1-1; CDR3nt: TGTGCCAGCAGTTTACTTGGCGCAGGGACTGAAGCTTTCTTT; CDR3aa: CASSLLGAGTEAFF
d_gene: .; v_gene: TRBV7-3; len: 14; abundance: .; j_gene: TRBJ2-3; CDR3nt: TGTGCCAGCAGCTTACTCGGTAGCACAGATACGCAGTATTTT; CDR3aa: CASSLLGSTDTQYF
d_gene: .; v_gene: TRBV2; len: 15; abundance: .; j_gene: TRBJ1-4; CDR3nt: TGTGCCAGCAGGCCCAGGGCAGGATCTAATGAAAAACTGTTTTTT; CDR3aa: CASRPRAGSNEKLFF
d_gene: .; v_gene: TRBV5-4; len: 14; abundance: .; j_gene: TRBJ2-7; CDR3nt: TGTGCCAGCAGCTTAGACACCTACTCCTACGAGCAGTACTTC; CDR3aa: CASSLDTYSYEQYF
d_gene: .; v_gene: TRBV7-9; len: 14; abundance: .; j_gene: TRBJ1-4; CDR3nt: TGTGCCAGCAGCTTAGGAGGCGCCGATGAAAAACTGTTTTTT; CDR3aa: CASSLGGADEKLFF
d_gene: .; v_gene: TRBV6-5; len: 15; abundance: few; j_gene: TRBJ2-2; CDR3nt: TGTGCCAGCAGTAGACTAGGTGGGGATGACGGGGAGCTGTTTTTT; CDR3aa: CASSRLGGDDGELFF
d_gene: .; v_gene: TRBV19; len: 14; abundance: .; j_gene: TRBJ1-6; CDR3nt: TGTGCCAGTAGTATAGAAGGGGTGGGCTCACCCCTCCACTTT; CDR3aa: CASSIEGVGSPLHF
d_gene: .; v_gene: TRBV7-2; len: 14; abundance: .; j_gene: TRBJ2-1; CDR3nt: TGTGCCAGCAGCTTTAGCGGTACCTACAATGAGCAGTTCTTC; CDR3aa: CASSFSGTYNEQFF
d_gene: .; v_gene: TRBV19; len: 14; abundance: once; j_gene: TRBJ1-5; CDR3nt: TGTGCCAGTAGTATCGCGGGAGGCGATCAGCCCCAGCATTTT; CDR3aa: CASSIAGGDQPQHF
d_gene: .; v_gene: TRBV19; len: 16; abundance: .; j_gene: TRBJ1-1; CDR3nt: TGTGCCAGTATCATTACCGGGGCCTGGAGGGGAACTGAAGCTTTCTTT; CDR3aa: CASIITGAWRGTEAFF
d_gene: .; v_gene: TRBV7-9; len: 13; abundance: once; j_gene: TRBJ1-1; CDR3nt: TGTGCCAGCAGGCAAAATGAGGACACTGAAGCTTTCTTT; CDR3aa: CASRQNEDTEAFF
d_gene: .; v_gene: TRBV11-2; len: 13; abundance: .; j_gene: TRBJ1-1; CDR3nt: TGTGCCAGCAGCTTTTACATGAACACTGAAGCTTTCTTT; CDR3aa: CASSFYMNTEAFF
d_gene: .; v_gene: TRBV6-1; len: 15; abundance: .; j_gene: TRBJ1-2; CDR3nt: TGTGCCAGCGGGGATACCGGGACTAGGGACTATGGCTACACCTTC; CDR3aa: CASGDTGTRDYGYTF
d_gene: .; v_gene: TRBV30; len: 13; abundance: .; j_gene: TRBJ1-4; CDR3nt: TGTGCCTGGAGCTTGCGATATAATGAAAAACTGTTTTTT; CDR3aa: CAWSLRYNEKLFF
d_gene: .; v_gene: TRBV7-9; len: 15; abundance: .; j_gene: TRBJ1-6; CDR3nt: TGTGCCAGCAGCTTACGGGGTACTGATAATTCACCCCTCCACTTT; CDR3aa: CASSLRGTDNSPLHF